This T cell receptor (beta chain) was profiled in a study of response to subunit inactivated influenza vaccine. The germline gives CDR1 SGHNT, CDR2 YYREEE (reference sequence). The CDR3 length is 15 residues. This clonotype came up a few times. MiXCR was run by TCRdb on the RT-PCR reads, yielding one entry per CDR3 protein. Found here are more than 450,000 distinct CDR3 sequences, about 11% of them singletons; the top ten hold approximately 11%. The same data also went into a second study, on T cells expressing NK-cell markers. From that second work: 5'RACE template switching with UMIs produced the TCR beta cDNA. Investigators obtained TCR beta repertoires from sorted CD3+CD56+NKG2C+, CD3+CD56+NKG2C- and CD3+CD56-NKG2C+ T cells. Out of eight donors sequenced, seven tested HCMV-seropositive and the remaining one seronegative. Several donors' CD3+CD56-NKG2C+ cells were dominated by the same clonotypes. Whether expanded NKG2C+ T cell clones were HCMV specific stayed uncertain.

The chain combines TRBV5-4 with TRBJ2-5, with 8 positions matching TRBD2. The sequence derives from a man aged 50-60 years who received an inactivated influenza vaccine. Sequences were derived from PBMCs from blood, sampled on the day of vaccination. CDR3 amino acids: CAQGRRGAGKETQYF. CDR3 DNA: TGTGCTCAGGGGCGGCGGGGGGCCGGTAAAGAGACCCAGTACTTC.